What follows are 29 T cell receptor beta chains derived from one specimen sequenced in a study of cytomegalovirus exposure and HLA in healthy donors. The study ran its PCR with 60 Vbeta and 13 Jbeta primers. Sequenced by immunoSEQ multiplex PCR; TCRdb stores in-frame clones only, minus some. The repertoire consists of roughly 100,000 clones, with roughly 60% occurring once and the leading ten covering about 4.5%. The sample taken for sequencing was PBMCs. Source of these receptors: a human donor in good health.

The chain carries TRBV4-1 and TRBJ1-5; D gene unclear. The CDR3 totals 18 residues. The germline gives CDR1 MGHRA, CDR2 YSYEKL. Trimming took off 1 base at V and 4 bases at J, with 20 bases between the two ends. This CDR3 is CASSQVHQVTGQNQPQHF. The CDR3 region has the DNA TGCGCCAGCAGCCAAGTCCATCAAGTGACGGGTCAAAATCAGCCCCAGCATTTT.

Notes on this clone: Other DNA sequences from this sample encode an identical CDR3 as well. The rearrangement uses TRBV5-6 and TRBJ2-2, with TRBD1 matching over 7 bases. The V segment lost 2 bases and the J segment 5 bases; nucleotides outside the gene matches: 9. The CDR3 covers 16 residues. Germline V CDR1 and CDR2: SGHDT, YYEEEE. The CDR3 sequence is CASSFSGGVGTGELFF. CDR3 nucleotide sequence: TGTGCCAGCAGCTTCTCAGGGGGAGTCGGGACCGGGGAGCTGTTTTTT.

The CDR3 DNA is TGCGCCAGTAAAGCGGGACTAGCGTCCGATACGCAGTATTTT. This translates into CASKAGLASDTQYF. The chain combines TRBV10-1 with TRBJ2-3; TRBD2 matches at 10 bases. Germline V gives CDR1 WNHNN, CDR2 SYGVQD (reference sequence). The length of the CDR3 is 14 residues. The V and J ends lost 9 bases and 6 bases, in that order; junction bases with no gene match: 9.

V is TRBV7-9 and J is TRBJ2-4; 9 nucleotides match TRBD2. Germline-derived CDR1 and CDR2 are SEHNR and FQNEAQ (reference sequence). V lost 5 bases and J lost 0; bases outside the gene matches: 8. CDR3 length: 17 residues. CDR3 in amino acids: CASSAVLAGIAKNIQYF. In nucleotides, the CDR3 is TGTGCCAGCAGCGCGGTACTAGCGGGTATAGCCAAAAACATTCAGTACTTC.

The chain links TRBV11-2 to TRBJ2-5; D possibly corresponds to TRBD1 (7 bases). Between the trimmed V and J ends, which lost 1 base and 4 bases, there was a span of 19 bases. Germline V CDR1 and CDR2: SGHAT, FQNNGV. The length of the CDR3 is 17 residues. The CDR3 DNA sequence: TGTGCCAGCAGCTTAGCTGAGGGGGCGGGATCTCGAGAGACCCAGTACTTC. The encoded protein is CASSLAEGAGSRETQYF.

This chain's CDR3 is CASSSLSQGFTGNTIYF. DNA of the CDR3: TGTGCCAGCAGCTCCTTAAGTCAGGGATTTACTGGAAACACCATATATTTT. The rearrangement uses TRBV7-8 and TRBJ1-3; possible D gene TRBD1, 5 bases. Germline CDR1 SGHVS, CDR2 FQNEAQ. The CDR3 length is 17 residues. V was trimmed by 4 bases and J by 2 bases, leaving 18 bases between them.

The chain couples TRBV6-1 to TRBJ2-4, with D perhaps TRBD1 (5 bases). The CDR3 sequence is 16 residues long. CDR1 is MNHNS and CDR2 is SASEGT in the germline V gene. Trimming shortened V by 0 bases and J by 0 bases, and 9 bases separated the two germline ends. This chain's CDR3 is CASSEAAGLAKNIQYF. For the CDR3, the DNA is TGTGCCAGCAGTGAAGCGGCAGGGCTAGCCAAAAACATTCAGTACTTC.

The chain has TRBV7-9 and TRBJ2-3, with 9 bases that match TRBD1. The V and J ends lost 4 bases and 5 bases, in that order; junction bases with no gene match: 13. The germline V gene encodes CDR1 SEHNR and CDR2 FQNEAQ (reference sequence). The CDR3 covers 17 residues. The CDR3 sequence: CASSSLGVGTGIDTQYF. The DNA of the CDR3 is TGTGCCAGCAGCTCACTCGGCGTCGGGACAGGGATAGATACGCAGTATTTT.

The chain links TRBV9 to TRBJ2-3; perhaps TRBD2 as D (6 bases). V lost 4 bases and J 2 bases, leaving 14 bases between the germline ends. The CDR3 runs 15 residues. The germline V gene encodes CDR1 SGDLS and CDR2 YYNGEE. CDR3 in amino acids: CASSQAGPDTDTQYF. The CDR3 DNA reads as TGTGCCAGCAGCCAGGCGGGACCGGACACAGATACGCAGTATTTT.

This clone has a handful of counts. The chain carries TRBV6-6 and TRBJ2-2, with D perhaps matching TRBD1 (6 bases). The length of the CDR3 is 13 residues. Germline-derived CDR1 and CDR2 are MNHNY and SVGAGI (reference sequence). Trimming cost V 6 bases and J 5 bases, with 10 bases left between them. The CDR3 is CASRRTATGELFF. In DNA form, the CDR3 reads TGTGCCAGCAGAAGGACAGCTACCGGGGAGCTGTTTTTT.

The chain is built from TRBV10-3 and TRBJ1-4, with a tentative D call TRBD1 (6 bases). Trimming stripped 6 bases from V and 0 bases from J, with 20 bases between. The CDR3 runs 18 residues. Germline CDR1 and CDR2: ENHRY and SYGVKD. The chain's CDR3 is CAISEQGIGDATNEKLFF. The CDR3 DNA follows: TGTGCCATCAGCGAACAGGGAATAGGGGATGCAACTAATGAAAAACTGTTTTTT.

The chain employs TRBV15 and TRBJ1-1; TRBD1 aligns across 8 bases. Germline CDR1 LNHNV, CDR2 YYDKDF (reference sequence). The CDR3 contains 12 residues. V shed 5 bases, J shed 7 bases, and the junction held 3 bases outside the gene matches. CDR3 in amino acids: CATSQGTGEAFF. As DNA, the CDR3 is TGTGCCACCAGCCAAGGGACAGGTGAAGCTTTCTTT.

This clone appeared a few times. This sequence joins TRBV29-1 and TRBJ1-1; the D is unclear. The ends were cut back, 4 bases at V and 0 bases at J, with 3 bases in the middle. From germline, CDR1 is SQVTM and CDR2 ANQGSEA. CDR3 length: 11 residues. CDR3 region: CSVVVNTEAFF. In nucleotides, the CDR3 is TGCAGCGTTGTAGTGAACACTGAAGCTTTCTTT.

This chain joins TRBV4-1 and TRBJ2-2; D is ambiguous. There are 15 residues in the CDR3. The V and J ends lost 4 bases and 2 bases respectively, with 11 bases between them. Germline values: CDR1 MGHRA, CDR2 YSYEKL. The CDR3 region is CASSPSNRNTGELFF. DNA of the CDR3: TGCGCCAGCAGCCCATCTAATAGAAACACCGGGGAGCTGTTTTTT.

Remarks on this clone: Other DNA sequences of this sample code for an identical CDR3. The J gene is TRBJ2-7, the V gene TRBV28; 8 positions agree with TRBD2. The CDR3 sequence is 15 residues long. J lost 0 bases, V lost 4 bases, and 5 bases had no gene match. Germline values: CDR1 MDHEN, CDR2 SYDVKM. CDR3 amino acids: CASSSAGGGSYEQYF. In DNA, the CDR3 is TGTGCCAGCAGTTCCGCGGGAGGAGGCTCCTACGAGCAGTACTTC.

J is TRBJ2-1 and V is TRBV6-5, with TRBD2 identical over 8 bases. The CDR3 length is 13 residues. Germline loops: CDR1 MNHEY, CDR2 SVGAGI. The V segment lost 8 bases and the J segment 7 bases; nucleotides outside the gene matches: 7. DNA of the CDR3: TGTGCCAGCGGAGGACTAGCCGGTAATGAGCAGTTCTTC. Its translation: CASGGLAGNEQFF.

CDR3 in amino acids: CASSSGLAVGEQFF. CDR3 nucleotide sequence: TGTGCCAGCAGTTCGGGACTAGCGGTGGGAGAGCAGTTCTTC. The chain combines TRBV27 with TRBJ2-1; 11 nucleotides align to TRBD2. CDR3 length equals 14 residues. V lost 4 bases and J lost 10; bases outside the gene matches: 6. Germline V gives CDR1 MNHEY, CDR2 SMNVEV (reference sequence).

V is TRBV2 and J is TRBJ1-5; D is possibly TRBD1 (5 bases). The germline V and J ends were trimmed by 5 bases and 0 bases, with 14 bases remaining between them. Germline CDR1 SNHLY, CDR2 FYNNEI. The CDR3 has 16 residues. CDR3 DNA: TGTGCCAGCAGTTTATTTAGACAGTATAGCAATCAGCCCCAGCATTTT. It translates to CASSLFRQYSNQPQHF.

The chain combines TRBV7-2 with TRBJ2-1; 12 bases map to TRBD2. CDR1 is SGHTA and CDR2 is FQGNSA in the germline V gene. J was trimmed by 16 bases and V by 5 bases; bases with no gene match: 9. This CDR3 contains 13 residues. The CDR3, as DNA: TGTGCCAGCAGCCTCGGGACTAGCGGGTACGGATTCTTC. This gives the protein CASSLGTSGYGFF.

This clone has just a few counts. The rearrangement joins TRBV14 to TRBJ2-7; a possible D gene is TRBD1 (6 bases). V lost 3 bases, J lost 6 bases, and 21 bases lay in between. CDR1 is SGHDN, CDR2 FVKESK, per germline. CDR3 length: 16 residues. CDR3 DNA sequence: TGTGCCAGCAGCCAGCCAAAACCACAGGGAAGCGGCGAGCAGTACTTC. It is translated as CASSQPKPQGSGEQYF.

Within the sample, this clone is medium-sized. The chain couples TRBV5-6 to TRBJ1-1; 9 positions agree with TRBD1. This CDR3 is 13 amino acids long. Trimming took 6 bases from V and 4 from J; bases not matched to a gene: 4. Germline V gene sequence: CDR1 SGHDT, CDR2 YYEEEE. CDR3 loop: CASTQQGATEAFF. DNA for the CDR3: TGTGCCAGCACCCAACAGGGGGCCACTGAAGCTTTCTTT.

The V call is TRBV6-1, the J call TRBJ1-1; D is perhaps TRBD1 (6 bases). The CDR3 loop spans 13 amino acids. The V end lost 0 bases, the J end lost 9 bases, and 11 bases lay between the germline ends. The V gene's germline CDR1 is MNHNS and CDR2 SASEGT. The chain's CDR3 is CASSEASDRKAFF. The CDR3 nucleotides read TGTGCCAGCAGTGAAGCGAGTGACAGGAAAGCTTTCTTT.

The chain carries TRBV28 and TRBJ2-1, with TRBD2 as a possible D gene (6 bases). Germline CDR1 and CDR2: MDHEN and SYDVKM. This CDR3 is built from 13 residues. Trimming removed 6 bases at V and 9 bases at J, with 15 bases between. The CDR3, as DNA: TGTGCCAGCAGGGGAGGACTACTCGGTGAGCAGTTCTTC. Its translation: CASRGGLLGEQFF.

The rearrangement links TRBV7-6 to TRBJ2-5; D is possibly TRBD1 (5 bases). The germline CDR1 and CDR2 sequences are SGHVS and FNYEAQ. The germline V and J ends were trimmed by 5 bases and 2 bases, with 15 bases remaining between them. The CDR3 has 15 amino acids. CDR3: CASSPIGAEQETQYF. The CDR3 nucleotides read TGTGCCAGCAGCCCCATAGGGGCAGAACAAGAGACCCAGTACTTC.

The rearrangement joins TRBV6-1 to TRBJ2-7; D ambiguous. Looked up from germline, CDR1 is MNHNS and CDR2 is SASEGT. This CDR3 is 11 amino acids long. V was shortened by 3 bases and J by 4 bases, with 4 bases between the two germline ends. The chain's CDR3 is CASSDPYEQYF. In nucleotides, the CDR3 is TGTGCCAGCAGTGACCCATACGAGCAGTACTTC.

The rearrangement links TRBV11-3 to TRBJ2-2, with 10 bases lining up with TRBD2. After removal of 3 bases from V and 5 bases from J, the junction contained 9 bases not matched to a gene. CDR3 size: 17 residues. Germline loops: CDR1 SGHNT, CDR2 YENEEA. The CDR3 DNA sequence: TGTGCCAGCAGCTTCCTCCGGCTAGCGGGAGTGACCGGGGAGCTGTTTTTT. It translates to CASSFLRLAGVTGELFF.

The table lists this clone with a few counts. The genes are TRBV5-4 and TRBJ1-1; D not resolved. This CDR3 is built from 13 residues. Between the trimmed V and J ends, which lost 3 bases and 0 bases, there was a span of 6 bases. Looked up from germline, CDR1 is SGHNT and CDR2 is YYREEE (reference sequence). For the CDR3, the DNA is TGTGCCAGCAGCTCTCCTATGAACACTGAAGCTTTCTTT. Encoded protein: CASSSPMNTEAFF.

There are a few counts of this clone. The chain is built from TRBV5-5 and TRBJ2-7; 9 bases match TRBD1. This CDR3 is built from 17 residues. After removal of 4 bases from V and 6 bases from J, the junction contained 17 bases not matched to a gene. The germline CDR1 and CDR2 sequences are SGHKS and YYEKEE (reference sequence). This chain's CDR3 is CASSPPPRQGERLEQYF. For the CDR3, the DNA is TGTGCCAGCAGCCCCCCCCCTCGACAGGGGGAGCGCCTCGAGCAGTACTTC.

On this clone itself: An end of the junction differs from the germline gene, which may be a read error. The CDR3 spells CASIEDQGLAAFYNEQFF. CDR3 coding DNA: TGTGCCAGCATTGAAGACCAGGGACTAGCAGCCTTCTACAATGAGCAGTTCTTC. The gene calls are TRBV6-1 and TRBJ2-1, with 9 bases aligning to TRBD2. This CDR3 contains 18 residues. Germline values: CDR1 MNHNS, CDR2 SASEGT.